Listed below are T cell receptor beta chains from one sample, sequenced in a study of CD8+CD57+ T cells in acquired aplastic anemia. From the reads, TCRdb called clonotypes with MiXCR, one entry per CDR3 protein. Of about 150,000 distinct CDR3 sequences in the sample, about 54% were seen once. The sequencing input was sorted CD4+, CD8+, or CD8+CD57+ T cells (not recorded which) from PBMCs. The receptors were sampled from a human donor with aplastic anemia. The CDR3 runs from the conserved cysteine through the conserved F or W. D genes are given only for firm matches. Size is stated for part of the rows, as once, few or many counts, or as a class when the clone is expanded.

D: TRBD1
V: TRBV9
size: many
J: TRBJ1-2
length: 15
DNA: TGTGCCAGCAGCGTAGGCCGACAGGGTACCTATGGCTACACCTTC
CDR3: CASSVGRQGTYGYTF

D: NA
V: TRBV20-1
size: NA
J: TRBJ2-7
length: 13
DNA: TGCAGTGCCAGCAGCCAAGACGGGATCGAGCAGTACTTC
CDR3: CSASSQDGIEQYF

D: NA
V: TRBV10-3
size: NA
J: TRBJ1-2
length: 15
DNA: TGTGCCATCAGTGAGTCATCAGGGGCCGGCAATGGCTACACCTTC
CDR3: CAISESSGAGNGYTF

D: NA
V: TRBV7-7
size: NA
J: TRBJ2-3
length: 13
DNA: TGTGCTAGCAGCCTACGGGACACCGATACGCAGTATTTT
CDR3: CASSLRDTDTQYF

D: TRBD1
V: TRBV7-3
size: many
J: TRBJ2-1
length: 15
DNA: TGTGCCAGCAGCTTAGAAGTGACAGGGGGTAATGAGCAGTTCTTC
CDR3: CASSLEVTGGNEQFF

D: NA
V: TRBV2
size: NA
J: TRBJ1-3
length: 14
DNA: TGTGCCAGCAGTGGCCAGGACAGCCGAAACACCATATATTTT
CDR3: CASSGQDSRNTIYF

D: NA
V: TRBV9
size: few
J: TRBJ2-1
length: 9
DNA: TGTGCCAGCGGTAGTGAGCAGTTCTTC
CDR3: CASGSEQFF

D: NA
V: TRBV19
size: NA
J: TRBJ1-1
length: 13
DNA: TGTGCCAGTAGCCGTGATTCGGACACTGAAGCTTTCTTT
CDR3: CASSRDSDTEAFF

D: NA
V: TRBV29-1
size: NA
J: TRBJ2-6
length: 13
DNA: TGCAGCGTTGGACAGGCTGGGGCCAACGTCCTGACTTTC
CDR3: CSVGQAGANVLTF

D: NA
V: TRBV7-2
size: few
J: TRBJ2-7
length: 13
DNA: TGTGCCAGCAGCGTCCAACGGGCCTACGAGCAGTACTTC
CDR3: CASSVQRAYEQYF

D: TRBD1
V: TRBV10-3
size: NA
J: TRBJ1-1
length: 13
DNA: TGTGCCATCAGCACACAGGGGGCAAGGTTAGCTTTCTTT
CDR3: CAISTQGARLAFF

D: NA
V: TRBV7-9
size: NA
J: TRBJ1-1
length: 12
DNA: TGTGCCAGCAGTTTGACTGTACCTGAAGCTTTCTTT
CDR3: CASSLTVPEAFF

D: TRBD2
V: TRBV7-7
size: NA
J: TRBJ2-1
length: 15
DNA: TGTGCTAGCAGCCCTGTAGCGGGAGTGAAGGGCGAGCAGTTCTTC
CDR3: CASSPVAGVKGEQFF

D: NA
V: TRBV19
size: many
J: TRBJ2-7
length: 15
DNA: TGTGCCAGTAGTGGTGGCGTTTTGGAAACCTACGAGCAGTACTTC
CDR3: CASSGGVLETYEQYF

D: NA
V: TRBV6-1
size: many
J: TRBJ2-1
length: 10
DNA: TGTGCCAGCAGGGGGGGGCCGACGTTCTTC
CDR3: CASRGGPTFF

D: TRBD2
V: TRBV4-1
size: NA
J: TRBJ2-2
length: 18
DNA: TGCGCCAGCAGCCAAGATTTTGGAGCGGGGGTGAACACCGGGGAGCTGTTTTTT
CDR3: CASSQDFGAGVNTGELFF

D: TRBD1
V: TRBV7-2
size: NA
J: TRBJ1-1
length: 14
DNA: TGTGCCAGCAGCCCGACAGGGGCCAACTACCAAGCTTTCTTT
CDR3: CASSPTGANYQAFF

D: NA
V: TRBV4-1
size: many
J: TRBJ2-1
length: 14
DNA: TGCGCCAGCAGCCAATATCCGGGACCTGAGGAGCAGTTCTTC
CDR3: CASSQYPGPEEQFF

D: TRBD1
V: TRBV2
size: NA
J: TRBJ1-2
length: 12
DNA: TGTGCCACTAAGACAGGGGTTGATGGCTACACCTTC
CDR3: CATKTGVDGYTF

D: NA
V: TRBV29-1
size: NA
J: TRBJ2-1
length: 13
DNA: TGCAGCGCCTCCGAGGGGACATACAATGAGCAGTTCTTC
CDR3: CSASEGTYNEQFF

D: TRBD2
V: TRBV9
size: NA
J: TRBJ2-5
length: 19
DNA: TGTGCCAGCAGCCCGTTAGCGGGGCTCGGGGGCCGTGACCAAGAGACCCAGTACTTC
CDR3: CASSPLAGLGGRDQETQYF

D: NA
V: TRBV19
size: many
J: TRBJ2-7
length: 14
DNA: TGTGCCAGTAGTACGACAACAGGGACCTACGAGCAGTACTTC
CDR3: CASSTTTGTYEQYF

D: TRBD1
V: TRBV7-6
size: many
J: TRBJ1-4
length: 17
DNA: TGTGCCAGCAGCTTATGGACAGGGGGGCGGGCTAATGAAAAACTGTTTTTT
CDR3: CASSLWTGGRANEKLFF

D: NA
V: TRBV7-9
size: many
J: TRBJ1-2
length: 12
DNA: TGTGCCAGCACTCGGGGACGAGATGGCTACACCTTC
CDR3: CASTRGRDGYTF

D: NA
V: TRBV6-2/TRBV6-3
size: NA
J: TRBJ1-3
length: 14
DNA: TGTGCCACCACGGGACGGATCTCTGGAAACACCATATATTTT
CDR3: CATTGRISGNTIYF

D: NA
V: TRBV20-1
size: NA
J: TRBJ2-5
length: 11
DNA: TGCAGTGCTACTAGACGGGAGACCCAGTACTTC
CDR3: CSATRRETQYF

D: NA
V: TRBV6-5
size: many
J: TRBJ1-1
length: 15
DNA: TGTGCCAGCAGTTATAACAGGGTTGTGAACACTGAAGCTTTCTTT
CDR3: CASSYNRVVNTEAFF

D: TRBD2
V: TRBV15
size: few
J: TRBJ2-7
length: 16
DNA: TGTGCCACCAGCAGCACAGGGACTAGCGGGAGCTACGAGCAGTACTTC
CDR3: CATSSTGTSGSYEQYF

D: NA
V: TRBV27
size: few
J: TRBJ2-2
length: 14
DNA: TGTGCCAGCACCAAAAAGGTCACCACCGGGGAGCTGTTTTTT
CDR3: CASTKKVTTGELFF

D: NA
V: TRBV6-1
size: many
J: TRBJ2-3
length: 16
DNA: TGTGCCAGCAGTCCCCACGGCCCAGGAGGTGGAGATACGCAGTATTTT
CDR3: CASSPHGPGGGDTQYF

D: NA
V: TRBV6-2/TRBV6-3
size: NA
J: TRBJ1-5
length: 14
DNA: TGTGCCAGCAGTTACGGGACACACGATCAGCCCCAGCATTTT
CDR3: CASSYGTHDQPQHF

D: NA
V: TRBV20-1
size: NA
J: TRBJ2-7
length: 15
DNA: TGCAGTGCTAGAGAGTCCAGGGGTAACTCCTACGAGCAGTACTTC
CDR3: CSARESRGNSYEQYF

D: NA
V: TRBV4-1
size: many
J: TRBJ1-1
length: 15
DNA: TGCGCCAGCAGCCAAGATGAGTACGTTGGGACTGAAGCTTTCTTT
CDR3: CASSQDEYVGTEAFF

D: NA
V: TRBV15
size: many
J: TRBJ1-4
length: 15
DNA: TGTGCCACCAGCAGAGACAGGTGGAATAATGAAAAACTGTTTTTT
CDR3: CATSRDRWNNEKLFF

D: NA
V: TRBV20-1
size: NA
J: TRBJ2-7
length: 13
DNA: TGCAGTGCTAGAGTGGCGGAGTCCTACGAGCAGTACTTC
CDR3: CSARVAESYEQYF

D: TRBD1
V: TRBV2
size: few
J: TRBJ1-4
length: 14
DNA: TGTGCCAGCATGCCGGGACAGGGGCGGGAAAAACTGTTTTTT
CDR3: CASMPGQGREKLFF

D: NA
V: TRBV24-1
size: NA
J: TRBJ2-7
length: 13
DNA: TGTGCCACCATTGACGGGGAGTGGAGGGAGCAGTACTTC
CDR3: CATIDGEWREQYF

D: NA
V: TRBV7-9
size: NA
J: TRBJ2-5
length: 16
DNA: TGTGCCAGCAGCCCTAGGATGGGGCAGGGACATGAGACCCAGTACTTC
CDR3: CASSPRMGQGHETQYF

D: NA
V: TRBV12-3/TRBV12-4
size: NA
J: TRBJ1-2
length: 16
DNA: TGTGCCAGCAGCTCCTACGGATCCTCCCCGGCCCATGGCTACACCTTC
CDR3: CASSSYGSSPAHGYTF

D: NA
V: TRBV10-3
size: few
J: TRBJ2-7
length: 14
DNA: TGTGCCATCAAAGGCCAGGGAAATTCCTACGAGCAGTACTTC
CDR3: CAIKGQGNSYEQYF

D: NA
V: TRBV5-6
size: many
J: TRBJ1-1
length: 12
DNA: TGTGCCAGCAGCTTGGGTGCGTCTGAAGCTTTCTTT
CDR3: CASSLGASEAFF